These 28 T cell receptor beta chains came from one sample sequenced in a study of cytomegalovirus exposure and HLA in healthy donors. 13 Jbeta primers and 60 Vbeta primers were used for the PCR. The repertoire was sequenced with immunoSEQ multiplex PCR; TCRdb's copy has only in-frame clones and lacks some. The sample yields 95,000 to 150,000 clones, about 75% seen once. Sequencing used PBMCs. These receptors came from a man in his sixties in good health and CMV-seropositive.

The chain employs TRBV7-9 and TRBJ2-7, with 7 bases matching TRBD1. This CDR3 region has 13 residues. V gave up 1 base and J gave up 3 bases; unmatched junction bases: 0. Germline V gene lookup returns CDR1 SEHNR and CDR2 FQNEAQ (reference sequence). The CDR3 region is CASSLGDSYEQYF. The CDR3 nucleotides read TGTGCCAGCAGCTTAGGGGACAGCTACGAGCAGTACTTC.

This clone appeared once. The V gene is TRBV7-6, the J gene TRBJ2-2; D perhaps matches TRBD1 (5 bases). The CDR3 extends over 15 amino acids. CDR1 is SGHVS and CDR2 is FNYEAQ in the germline V gene. V was pared by 5 bases and J by 5 bases, with 15 bases between. CDR3: CASSQGNFETGELFF. CDR3 DNA sequence: TGTGCCAGCAGCCAGGGTAACTTTGAGACCGGGGAGCTGTTTTTT.

This clone has only one observation. This chain connects TRBV7-9 to TRBJ1-4, with D possibly TRBD1 on 6 matching bases. V lost 6 bases and J lost 7, with 24 bases in between. Per the germline V gene, CDR1 is SEHNR and CDR2 is FQNEAQ (reference sequence). CDR3 length: 17 amino acids. CDR3 nucleotide sequence: TGTGCCAGCAGTGACCTAGGCCAGGCGGGGGGCGGTGAAAAACTGTTTTTT. Protein sequence: CASSDLGQAGGGEKLFF.

The chain combines TRBV18 with TRBJ1-1; weak D call: TRBD1 (6 bases). V was trimmed by 3 bases and J by 3 bases, leaving 17 bases between them. This CDR3 region has 16 residues. CDR1 KGHSH and CDR2 LQKENI come from the germline V gene. CDR3 protein: CASSPRIGEGDTEAFF. The CDR3 coding sequence is TGTGCCAGCTCACCGAGGATAGGAGAGGGGGACACTGAAGCTTTCTTT.

V and J are TRBV28 and TRBJ1-1; no clear D gene. Germline CDR1 and CDR2: MDHEN and SYDVKM. Trimming shortened V by 8 bases and J by 1 base, and 20 bases separated the two germline ends. The CDR3 consists of 16 residues. CDR3 loop: CASATGNFRRNTEAFF. The CDR3 nucleotides are TGTGCCAGCGCTACCGGGAACTTCCGCCGGAACACTGAAGCTTTCTTT.

V and J are TRBV5-1 and TRBJ2-1, with 9 bases lining up with TRBD1. This CDR3 spans 16 amino acids. Trimming took 4 bases from V and 0 from J; bases not matched to a gene: 5. Germline V lookup: CDR1 SGHRS, CDR2 YFSETQ. CDR3 protein: CASSRGQGLSYNEQFF. The CDR3 DNA is TGCGCCAGCAGCCGAGGACAGGGGCTCTCCTACAATGAGCAGTTCTTC.

CDR3 sequence reads: CASSLYLAGGPADTQYF. CDR3 coding DNA: TGTGCCAGCAGCTTGTATCTAGCGGGAGGGCCTGCAGATACGCAGTATTTT. The chain combines TRBV5-6 with TRBJ2-3; 12 nucleotides align to TRBD2. From germline, CDR1 is SGHDT and CDR2 YYEEEE. The CDR3 has 17 amino acids. V was clipped by 1 base and J by 4 bases; unmatched bases: 7.

The chain recombines TRBV15 with TRBJ2-1; 11 positions agree with TRBD1. Germline V gives CDR1 LNHNV, CDR2 YYDKDF (reference sequence). V shed 6 bases and J 6 bases; nucleotides not matched to a gene: 4. The CDR3 is 14 residues long. In nucleotides, the CDR3 is TGTGCCACCAGTTCCGGGACAGGGGGCAATGAGCAGTTCTTC. Amino acids: CATSSGTGGNEQFF.

This chain uses TRBV11-2 with TRBJ2-7; 10 positions agree with TRBD2. J was trimmed by 0 bases and V by 3 bases; bases with no gene match: 2. Germline-derived CDR1 and CDR2 are SGHAT and FQNNGV. The length of the CDR3 is 15 residues. Written as DNA, the CDR3 is TGTGCCAGCAGCTTGGCTAGCGGGGGCTCCTACGAGCAGTACTTC. It is translated as CASSLASGGSYEQYF.

V is TRBV9 and J is TRBJ2-1; 8 bases line up with TRBD1. This CDR3 comprises 15 residues. The ends lost 1 base at V and 3 bases at J; junction bases unmatched: 3. Germline V CDR1 and CDR2: SGDLS, YYNGEE. The CDR3: CASSVQGAFYNEQFF. The CDR3 region has the DNA TGTGCCAGCAGCGTACAGGGGGCTTTCTACAATGAGCAGTTCTTC.

The J gene is TRBJ1-2, the V gene TRBV4-1; 7 bases fit TRBD1. From germline, CDR1 is MGHRA and CDR2 YSYEKL. V shed 1 base, J shed 4 bases, and the junction held 6 bases outside the gene matches. The CDR3 runs 15 residues. CDR3 in amino acids: CASSQAPGQTYGYTF. CDR3 in DNA: TGCGCCAGCAGCCAAGCACCGGGACAGACCTATGGCTACACCTTC.

The chain has TRBV9 and TRBJ1-5; D gene ambiguous. V was clipped by 2 bases and J by 9 bases, with 15 bases between them. Germline V lookup: CDR1 SGDLS, CDR2 YYNGEE. CDR3 size: 14 residues. Here the CDR3 DNA reads TGTGCCAGCAGCGTTAGTTCGGCGGTGGGGCCCCAGCATTTT. This translates into CASSVSSAVGPQHF.

The CDR3 DNA reads TGTGCCAGCAGTTCAGAGGGGGCGGCGAACACTGAAGCTTTCTTT. Translating gives CASSSEGAANTEAFF. The gene calls are TRBV6-5 and TRBJ1-1; 7 bases fit TRBD1. The CDR3 has 15 amino acids. Germline values: CDR1 MNHEY, CDR2 SVGAGI. The trim removed 4 bases at V and 1 base at J, leaving 6 bases unmatched.

The chain couples TRBV30 to TRBJ2-7; TRBD1 matches 7 bases. The CDR3 has 15 residues. V lost 1 base, J lost 2 bases, and 8 bases stayed unmatched. Germline V gene lookup returns CDR1 GTSNPN and CDR2 SVGIG (reference sequence). This CDR3 reads CAWSDRQGEPYEQYF. The CDR3 coding sequence is TGTGCCTGGAGTGATAGGCAGGGGGAGCCCTACGAGCAGTACTTC. Looking up the rest from reference TRBV30 and TRBJ2-7 gives the full variable domain: SQTIHQWPATLVQPVGSPLSLECTVEGTSNPNLYWYRQAAGRGLQLLFYSVGIGQISSEVPQNLSASRPQDRQFILSSKKLLLSDSGFYLCAWSDRQGEPYEQYFGPGTRLTVT.

This clone was picked up one time. The genes are TRBV9 and TRBJ2-2; D is perhaps TRBD2 (6 bases). The V gene lost 3 bases and the J gene lost 2 bases, with 17 bases spanning the gap. The CDR3 has 17 amino acids. Germline loops: CDR1 SGDLS, CDR2 YYNGEE. CDR3 in DNA: TGTGCCAGCAGCGGGCCGGCGGCGGGAAGTAACACCGGGGAGCTGTTTTTT. Translated, it gives CASSGPAAGSNTGELFF.

There are many counts of this clone. The chain uses TRBV13 and TRBJ1-1; D gene ambiguous. CDR1 is PRHDT, CDR2 FYEKMQ, per germline (reference sequence). The CDR3 sequence is 11 residues long. Trimming pared 3 bases from V and 4 bases from J, leaving 3 bases between. The CDR3 nucleotides read TGTGCCAGCAGCTTCAGCACTGAAGCTTTCTTT. Translating gives CASSFSTEAFF. Full variable domain (rest looked up from reference TRBV13 and TRBJ1-1): AAGVIQSPRHLIKEKRETATLKCYPIPRHDTVYWYQQGPGQDPQFLISFYEKMQSDKGSIPDRFSAQQFSDYHSELNMSSLELGDSALYFCASSFSTEAFFGQGTRLTVV.

This chain links TRBV4-1 with TRBJ2-7, with TRBD1 as a possible D gene (5 bases). Germline loops: CDR1 MGHRA, CDR2 YSYEKL. The CDR3 runs 15 residues. V dropped 1 base and J dropped 5 bases, with 15 bases sitting between them. The CDR3 region is CASSQVADIGNEQYF. The CDR3 DNA is TGCGCCAGCAGCCAAGTTGCGGACATAGGAAACGAGCAGTACTTC.

The gene calls are TRBV5-1 and TRBJ2-7; TRBD2 agrees at 10 bases. The CDR3 is 14 residues long. The V segment lost 4 bases and the J segment 3 bases; nucleotides outside the gene matches: 4. The germline V gene encodes CDR1 SGHRS and CDR2 YFSETQ. The CDR3 DNA is TGCGCCAGCAGCAGCACTAGCGGGGACTACGAGCAGTACTTC. Its protein is CASSSTSGDYEQYF.

The V call is TRBV27, the J call TRBJ2-7; TRBD2 agrees at 11 bases. Germline CDR1 and CDR2: MNHEY and SMNVEV (reference sequence). The CDR3 is 20 residues long. The trim removed 3 bases at V and 2 bases at J, leaving 18 bases unmatched. The CDR3 here is CASSFRYRALAGVNTYEQYF. Here the CDR3 DNA reads TGTGCCAGCAGTTTCCGATACCGAGCACTAGCGGGGGTAAACACCTACGAGCAGTACTTC.

This chain joins TRBV27 and TRBJ2-7, with D perhaps matching TRBD2 (5 bases). The V end lost 2 bases, the J end lost 6 bases, and 14 bases lay between the germline ends. Germline V gene data show CDR1 as MNHEY and CDR2 as SMNVEV (reference sequence). This CDR3 contains 14 residues. CDR3 in amino acids: CASSLGLPRGEQYF. The CDR3 region has the DNA TGTGCCAGCAGTTTAGGACTGCCCCGCGGCGAGCAGTACTTC.

As for this clone: Other DNA sequences from this sample encode an identical CDR3 as well. CDR3 in DNA: TGTGCCAGTAGTATAGGCGGGGAGACCCAGTACTTC. Translated, it gives CASSIGGETQYF. The chain combines TRBV19 with TRBJ2-5; the D gene is possibly TRBD2 (5 bases). The CDR3 is made up of 12 amino acids. Germline V gene data show CDR1 as LNHDA and CDR2 as SQIVND (reference sequence). Trimming removed 1 base from V and 5 bases from J, with 5 bases in between.

The chain's CDR3 is CAWSATGYYGYTF. Here the CDR3 DNA reads TGTGCCTGGAGTGCGACAGGCTACTATGGCTACACCTTC. The chain employs TRBV30 and TRBJ1-2; D is possibly TRBD1 (6 bases). Trimming shortened V by 1 base and J by 3 bases, and 9 bases separated the two germline ends. The germline V gene has CDR1 GTSNPN and CDR2 SVGIG (reference sequence). The CDR3 spans 13 residues.

V usage is TRBV2 and J usage is TRBJ2-2, with D unresolved. The V and J ends lost 5 bases and 6 bases respectively, with 10 bases between them. The CDR3 is made up of 13 amino acids. Per germline, CDR1 SNHLY and CDR2 FYNNEI. The DNA for the CDR3 is TGTGCCAGCAGTCCTGTAGTAGCCGGGGAGCTGTTTTTT. Translation: CASSPVVAGELFF.

This clone was detected only a few times. The V call is TRBV2, the J call TRBJ2-5; 7 nucleotides align to TRBD2. The CDR3 consists of 16 residues. Germline assignment: CDR1 SNHLY and CDR2 FYNNEI. The V segment lost 6 bases and the J segment 5 bases; nucleotides outside the gene matches: 15. As DNA, the CDR3 is TGTGCCAGCAGGGGGAGGGCCCCACCCTTGGGGGAGACCCAGTACTTC. Amino acid sequence: CASRGRAPPLGETQYF. Variable domain in full (rest from reference TRBV2 and TRBJ2-5): EPEVTQTPSHQVTQMGQEVILRCVPISNHLYFYWYRQILGQKVEFLVSFYNNEISEKSEIFDDQFSVERPDGSNFTLKIRSTKLEDSAMYFCASRGRAPPLGETQYFGPGTRLLVL.

Worth noting for this clone: Germline and junction disagree at one end, which may indicate a read error. The chain uses TRBV5-4 and TRBJ2-7; maybe TRBD2 (6 bases). The CDR3 is 18 residues long. Germline V lookup: CDR1 SGHNT, CDR2 YYREEE (reference sequence). The CDR3 spells CTSSTRPGDVGGSYEQYF. The CDR3 DNA reads TGTACCAGCAGCACCAGACCGGGGGACGTTGGAGGCTCCTACGAGCAGTACTTC.

The chain couples TRBV6-1 to TRBJ1-4; D is undetermined. The germline CDR1 and CDR2 sequences are MNHNS and SASEGT. The CDR3 consists of 15 residues. V was cut by 2 bases and J by 5 bases, with 12 bases left in between. The CDR3 protein is CASSEFPPSNEKLFF. In nucleotides, the CDR3 is TGTGCCAGCAGTGAATTCCCCCCAAGCAATGAAAAACTGTTTTTT.

This clone occurred once. The CDR3 coding sequence is TGTGCCAGCAGCAGCCGGGACAGGGGTACCTACGAGCAGTACTTC. Translation: CASSSRDRGTYEQYF. V is TRBV6-5 and J is TRBJ2-7, with 10 bases lining up with TRBD1. CDR1 and CDR2 (germline): MNHEY, SVGAGI. This CDR3 comprises 15 residues. V shed 6 bases and J 2 bases; nucleotides not matched to a gene: 7.

The chain is built from TRBV5-6 and TRBJ2-3; 14 bases map to TRBD2. The ends lost 4 bases at V and 5 bases at J; junction bases unmatched: 6. The CDR3 is 16 amino acids. Germline V gene sequence: CDR1 SGHDT, CDR2 YYEEEE. This chain's CDR3 is CASSPTSGRAGDTQYF. CDR3 sequence (DNA): TGTGCCAGCAGCCCGACTAGCGGGAGGGCCGGAGATACGCAGTATTTT.